The 21 T cell receptor beta chains given below trace back to one sample, sequenced in a study of blood T cell repertoires in COVID-19. Only in-frame clones appear in the TCRdb table, and some are missing; sequencing was by immunoSEQ multiplex PCR. The sample has nearly 250,000 clones; 82% are singletons. The sequenced material came from peripheral blood. The receptors shown here come from a woman aged 80 or over with acute or convalescent COVID-19.

The chain combines TRBV5-6 with TRBJ2-7; D unresolved. The CDR3 has 15 amino acids. Germline CDR1 is SGHDT and CDR2 is YYEEEE. Trimming stripped 4 bases from V and 2 bases from J, with 16 bases between. The CDR3 DNA reads as TGTGCCAGCAGCCCCCCTTCCAGGAATCCCTACGAGCAGTACTTC. The encoded protein is CASSPPSRNPYEQYF.

V gene TRBV27 combines with J gene TRBJ2-3, with 12 bases aligning to TRBD1. The CDR3 length is 15 residues. V was clipped by 6 bases and J by 5 bases; unmatched bases: 6. The V gene's germline CDR1 is MNHEY and CDR2 SMNVEV (reference sequence). The CDR3, as DNA: TGTGCCAGCAGCCTCGGGGACAGGGGGCGAGATACGCAGTATTTT. Translating gives CASSLGDRGRDTQYF.

The chain recombines TRBV24-1 with TRBJ1-2, with no clear D. The CDR3 extends over 13 amino acids. CDR1 and CDR2 (germline): KGHDR, SFDVKD. V dropped 4 bases and J dropped 8 bases, with 13 bases sitting between them. CDR3 sequence reads: CATSEGGSHGYTF. The CDR3 DNA reads TGTGCCACCAGTGAGGGAGGGAGTCACGGCTACACCTTC.

The rearrangement links TRBV3-1 (or the pseudogene TRBV3-2) to TRBJ2-7; TRBD2 matches 7 bases. Germline CDR1 is LGHDT and CDR2 is YNNKEL (reference sequence). This CDR3 comprises 13 residues. Trimming at V came to 4 bases and at J to 3 bases, leaving 3 bases not matched to a gene. This CDR3 is CASSPWGGYEQYF. CDR3 DNA sequence: TGTGCCAGCAGCCCCTGGGGGGGCTACGAGCAGTACTTC.

The rearrangement joins TRBV28 to TRBJ2-2; 7 bases map to TRBD2. The CDR3 runs to 19 residues. CDR1 is MDHEN and CDR2 is SYDVKM in the germline V gene. With 3 bases clipped from V and 3 bases from J, the junction kept 16 bases outside the gene matches. The CDR3 is CASSLTGLSIRGDTGELFF. The CDR3 DNA sequence: TGTGCCAGCAGTTTGACCGGTCTGTCAATACGGGGGGACACCGGGGAGCTGTTTTTT.

This chain links TRBV30 with TRBJ2-3; 7 positions agree with TRBD1. CDR3 length: 14 amino acids. Germline CDR1 is GTSNPN and CDR2 is SVGIG (reference sequence). Unmatched junction bases numbered 4, after V lost 0 bases and J lost 4 bases. In DNA, the CDR3 is TGTGCCTGGAGTGTAGGGGGCAGCCCAGATACGCAGTATTTT. This gives the protein CAWSVGGSPDTQYF.

This sequence joins TRBV4-1 and TRBJ1-2; TRBD1 matches 8 bases. The germline V gene has CDR1 MGHRA and CDR2 YSYEKL. This CDR3 comprises 13 residues. The V segment lost 4 bases and the J segment 5 bases; nucleotides outside the gene matches: 3. The DNA for the CDR3 is TGCGCCAGCAGCCCCACAGGGGGTTATGGCTACACCTTC. As protein: CASSPTGGYGYTF.

This chain links TRBV7-2 with TRBJ1-3; 9 bases map to TRBD1. J lost 2 bases, V lost 5 bases, and 4 bases had no gene match. The CDR3 consists of 15 residues. CDR1 and CDR2 (germline): SGHTA, FQGNSA. The CDR3 sequence: CASSPDRGTGNTIYF. In DNA form, the CDR3 reads TGTGCCAGCAGCCCCGACAGGGGGACTGGAAACACCATATATTTT.

V gene TRBV6-2 or TRBV6-3 combines with J gene TRBJ2-1; 7 bases agree with TRBD2. This CDR3 is built from 15 residues. V trimming: 5 bases; J trimming: 7 bases; junction bases outside the gene matches: 11. Per germline, CDR1 MNHEY and CDR2 SVGEGT. The CDR3 DNA reads as TGTGCCAGCAGTCGGGACTACCTCGCATTGAATGAGCAGTTCTTC. Protein: CASSRDYLALNEQFF.

The chain is built from TRBV20-1 and TRBJ1-2; D possibly corresponds to TRBD1 (6 bases). The V gene lost 6 bases and the J gene lost 3 bases, with 8 bases spanning the gap. Germline values: CDR1 DFQATT, CDR2 SNEGSKA (reference sequence). The CDR3 runs to 11 residues. CDR3 in DNA: TGCAGTGCAGAGGGGGACTATGGCTACACCTTC. Encoded protein: CSAEGDYGYTF.

CDR3 loop: CASGSSGNTIYF. CDR3 nucleotides: TGTGCCAGCGGGAGCTCTGGAAACACCATATATTTT. The rearrangement links TRBV9 to TRBJ1-3; D uncertain. Trimming removed 7 bases at V and 0 bases at J, with 5 bases between. CDR1 and CDR2 from the germline V gene are SGDLS and YYNGEE. This CDR3 has 12 residues.

This clone has a single count. The rearrangement links TRBV2 to TRBJ1-6; D call uncertain. CDR1 is SNHLY and CDR2 is FYNNEI in the germline V gene. Trimming cost V 2 bases and J 0 bases, with 5 bases left between them. The CDR3 is made up of 15 amino acids. The CDR3 DNA is TGTGCCAGCAGTGAACGGAGCTCCTATAATTCACCCCTCCACTTT. Translation: CASSERSSYNSPLHF.

The rearrangement uses TRBV11-3 and TRBJ1-2; TRBD1 might be the D (5 bases). This CDR3 region has 12 residues. V was pared by 4 bases and J by 2 bases, with 5 bases between. Germline loops: CDR1 SGHNT, CDR2 YENEEA. The CDR3 DNA sequence: TGTGCCAGCAGCTCAGGGAACTATGGCTACACCTTC. Translated: CASSSGNYGYTF.

The CDR3 reads CASSSAYRVGNTEAFF. For the CDR3, the DNA is TGTGCCAGCAGCTCAGCCTACAGGGTAGGGAACACTGAAGCTTTCTTT. The chain employs TRBV7-3 and TRBJ1-1, with a weak D call TRBD1 (6 bases). V lost 4 bases and J 1 base, leaving 16 bases between the germline ends. This CDR3 contains 16 residues. Germline V gives CDR1 SGHTA, CDR2 FQGTGA. Variable domain in full (rest from reference TRBV7-3 and TRBJ1-1): GAGVSQTPSNKVTEKGKYVELRCDPISGHTALYWYRQSLGQGPEFLIYFQGTGAADDSGLPNDRFFAVRPEGSVSTLKIQRTERGDSAVYLCASSSAYRVGNTEAFFGQGTRLTVV.

This chain links TRBV5-1 with TRBJ1-5; TRBD1 agrees at 10 bases. Germline trimming cut 3 bases from V and 3 bases from J; bases unmatched to any gene: 15. CDR3 size: 19 residues. From germline, CDR1 is SGHRS and CDR2 YFSETQ. CDR3 bases: TGCGCCAGCAGCTGTCTTAGCTCAGGGACAGGGGACGCCAATCAGCCCCAGCATTTT. Translation: CASSCLSSGTGDANQPQHF. Together with reference TRBV5-1 and TRBJ1-5, the CDR3 gives the full variable domain: KAGVTQTPRYLIKTRGQQVTLSCSPISGHRSVSWYQQTPGQGLQFLFEYFSETQRNKGNFPGRFSGRQFSNSRSEMNVSTLELGDSALYLCASSCLSSGTGDANQPQHFGDGTRLSIL.

The chain links TRBV7-9 to TRBJ2-3; 10 bases are a match to TRBD2. From germline, CDR1 is SEHNR and CDR2 FQNEAQ (reference sequence). The CDR3 covers 16 residues. The junction had 5 bases not matched to a gene; V was cut back by 3 bases and J by 2 bases. CDR3 DNA sequence: TGTGCCAGCAGCTTGTTAGCGGGGGGCATCACAGATACGCAGTATTTT. Encoded protein: CASSLLAGGITDTQYF. Together with reference TRBV7-9 and TRBJ2-3, the CDR3 gives the full variable domain: DTGVSQNPRHKITKRGQNVTFRCDPISEHNRLYWYRQTLGQGPEFLTYFQNEAQLEKSRLLSDRFSAERPKGSFSTLEIQRTEQGDSAMYLCASSLLAGGITDTQYFGPGTRLTVL.

The rearrangement links TRBV6-5 to TRBJ1-2; D is possibly TRBD1 (6 bases). Germline V gene data show CDR1 as MNHEY and CDR2 as SVGAGI. This CDR3 region has 14 residues. Trimming removed 6 bases at V and 4 bases at J, with 15 bases between. The CDR3 here is CASRARGAIYGYTF. The CDR3 DNA reads as TGTGCCAGCAGGGCTCGGGGGGCGATCTATGGCTACACCTTC.

Written as DNA, the CDR3 is TGTGCCAGCAGTTTACTAGACCGGACCTACGAGCAGTACTTC. This encodes CASSLLDRTYEQYF. The chain combines TRBV28 with TRBJ2-7; unclear D gene. The CDR3 runs 14 residues. Looked up from germline, CDR1 is MDHEN and CDR2 is SYDVKM. V was clipped by 2 bases and J by 2 bases, with 10 bases between them.

The chain is built from TRBV9 and TRBJ2-1; D perhaps matches TRBD2 (6 bases). Looked up from germline, CDR1 is SGDLS and CDR2 is YYNGEE. V gave up 3 bases and J gave up 1 base, with 17 bases separating them. The CDR3 loop spans 17 amino acids. The CDR3 DNA follows: TGTGCCAGCAGCGCCGGGGGAGAGAGGGGATCCTACAATGAGCAGTTCTTC. Its translation is CASSAGGERGSYNEQFF.

The chain carries TRBV28 and TRBJ2-3; TRBD1 aligns across 9 bases. The CDR3 extends over 15 amino acids. V was clipped by 2 bases and J by 6 bases; unmatched bases: 6. In germline, CDR1 is MDHEN, CDR2 SYDVKM. The CDR3 reads CASSLLPGQGDTQYF. The CDR3 nucleotides are TGTGCCAGCAGTTTACTCCCAGGACAGGGGGATACGCAGTATTTT.

This clone was recorded a few times. The rearrangement uses TRBV19 and TRBJ1-1; 9 positions match TRBD1. Trimming cost V 9 bases and J 8 bases; bases outside gene matches: 13. Germline V gene lookup returns CDR1 LNHDA and CDR2 SQIVND (reference sequence). This CDR3 is built from 14 residues. CDR3 loop: CASKRTGAGDEAFF. CDR3 nucleotide sequence: TGTGCCAGCAAGAGGACAGGGGCCGGGGACGAAGCTTTCTTT.